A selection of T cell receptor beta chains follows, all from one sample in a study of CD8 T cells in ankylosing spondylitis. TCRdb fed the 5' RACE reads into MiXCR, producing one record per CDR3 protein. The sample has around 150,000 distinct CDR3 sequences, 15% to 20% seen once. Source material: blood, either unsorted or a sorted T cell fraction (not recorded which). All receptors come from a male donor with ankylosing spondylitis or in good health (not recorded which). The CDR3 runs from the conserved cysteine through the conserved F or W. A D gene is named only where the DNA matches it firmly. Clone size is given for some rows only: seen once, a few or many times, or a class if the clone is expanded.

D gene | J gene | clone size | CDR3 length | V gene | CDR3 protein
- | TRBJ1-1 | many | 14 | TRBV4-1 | CASSQAAVETEAFF
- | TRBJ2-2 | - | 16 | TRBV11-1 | CASSLPRTGNTGELFF
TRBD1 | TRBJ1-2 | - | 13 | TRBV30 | CAWTGQGDYGYTF
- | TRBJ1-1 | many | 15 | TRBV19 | CASSSPGTATVGAFF
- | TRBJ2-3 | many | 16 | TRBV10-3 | CAISESSTPSTDTQYF
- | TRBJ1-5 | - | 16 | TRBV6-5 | CASSYSKSRSNQPQHF
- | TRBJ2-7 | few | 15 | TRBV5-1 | CASSLEALRPYEQYF
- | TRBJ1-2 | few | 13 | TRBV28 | CASRYDRSYGYTF
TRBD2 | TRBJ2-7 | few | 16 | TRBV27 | CASTTRGGLNTYEQYF
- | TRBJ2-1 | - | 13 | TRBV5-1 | CASSAHRGEEQFF
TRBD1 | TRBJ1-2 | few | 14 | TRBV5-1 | CASSYAGTGNGYTF
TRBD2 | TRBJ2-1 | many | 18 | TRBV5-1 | CASSPGLAGHPKDNEQFF
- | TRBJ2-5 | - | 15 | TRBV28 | CASSQVGGGQETQYF
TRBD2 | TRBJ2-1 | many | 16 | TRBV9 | CASSEPGLADVNEQFF
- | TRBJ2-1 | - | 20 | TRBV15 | CATSSSPGLGLYLSYNEQFF
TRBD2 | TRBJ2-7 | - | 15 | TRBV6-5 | CASKLAGGPSYEQYF
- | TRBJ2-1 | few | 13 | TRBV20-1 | CSARLWGYNEQFF
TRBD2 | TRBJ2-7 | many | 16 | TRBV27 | CASSLFGLAGVYEQYF
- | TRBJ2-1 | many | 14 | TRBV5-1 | CASSRRQAYNEQFF
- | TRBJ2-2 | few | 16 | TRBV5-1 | CASSLGGTANTGELFF
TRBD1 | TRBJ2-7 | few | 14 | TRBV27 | CASSPRTGYNEQYF
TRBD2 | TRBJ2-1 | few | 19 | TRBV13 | CASSPSYSTSGRPWDEQFF
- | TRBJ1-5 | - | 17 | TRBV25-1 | CASSEFGPSCFNQPQHF
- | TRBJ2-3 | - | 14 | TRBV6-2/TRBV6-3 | CASSYDGVTDTQYF
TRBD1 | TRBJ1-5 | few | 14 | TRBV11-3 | CATRRRGRNQPQHF
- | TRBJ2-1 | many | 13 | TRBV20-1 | CSARDRAYNEQFF
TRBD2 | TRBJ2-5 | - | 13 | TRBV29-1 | CSVEDGGGETQYF
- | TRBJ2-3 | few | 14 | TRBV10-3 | CAISQTGDENTQYF
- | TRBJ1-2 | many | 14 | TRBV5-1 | CASSFRERGYGYTF
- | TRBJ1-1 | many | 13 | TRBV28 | CAIKDPSNTEAFF
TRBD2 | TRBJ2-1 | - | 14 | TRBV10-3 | CAIRGGLVLGEQFF
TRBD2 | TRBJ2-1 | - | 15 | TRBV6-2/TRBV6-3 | CASSTTSVLSNEQFF